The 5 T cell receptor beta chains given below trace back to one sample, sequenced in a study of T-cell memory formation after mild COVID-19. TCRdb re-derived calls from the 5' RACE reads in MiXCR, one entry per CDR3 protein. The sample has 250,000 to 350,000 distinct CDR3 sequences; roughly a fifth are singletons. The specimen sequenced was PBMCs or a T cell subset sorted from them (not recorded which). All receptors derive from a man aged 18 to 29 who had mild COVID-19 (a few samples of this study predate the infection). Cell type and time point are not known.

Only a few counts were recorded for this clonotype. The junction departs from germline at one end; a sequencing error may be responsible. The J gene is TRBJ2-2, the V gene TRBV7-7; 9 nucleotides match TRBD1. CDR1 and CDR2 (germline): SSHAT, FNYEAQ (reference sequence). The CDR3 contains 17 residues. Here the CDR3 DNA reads TGTGCTAGCAGCTTACTTGTGGGGACAGGGTCCACCGGGGAGCTGTTTTTT. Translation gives CASSLLVGTGSTGELFF.

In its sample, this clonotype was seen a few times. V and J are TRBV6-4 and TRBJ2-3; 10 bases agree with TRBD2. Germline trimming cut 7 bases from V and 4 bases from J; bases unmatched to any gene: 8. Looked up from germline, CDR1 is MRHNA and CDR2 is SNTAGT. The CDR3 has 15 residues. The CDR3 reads CASKSGGAVADTQYF. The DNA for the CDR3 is TGTGCCAGCAAAAGCGGGGGGGCCGTGGCAGATACGCAGTATTTT.

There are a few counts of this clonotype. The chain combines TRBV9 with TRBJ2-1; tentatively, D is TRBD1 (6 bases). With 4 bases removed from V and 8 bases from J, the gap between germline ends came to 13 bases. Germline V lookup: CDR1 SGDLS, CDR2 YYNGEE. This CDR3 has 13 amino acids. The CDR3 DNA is TGTGCCAGCAGCCCCCGGACAGTAGATGAGCAGTTCTTC. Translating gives CASSPRTVDEQFF.

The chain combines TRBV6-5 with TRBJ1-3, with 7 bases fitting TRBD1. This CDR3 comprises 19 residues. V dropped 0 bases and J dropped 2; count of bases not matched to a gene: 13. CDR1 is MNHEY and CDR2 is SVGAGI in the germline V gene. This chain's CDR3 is CASSYSLPYRGGAGNTIYF. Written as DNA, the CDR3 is TGTGCCAGCAGTTACTCTCTTCCTTACAGGGGAGGTGCTGGAAACACCATATATTTT.

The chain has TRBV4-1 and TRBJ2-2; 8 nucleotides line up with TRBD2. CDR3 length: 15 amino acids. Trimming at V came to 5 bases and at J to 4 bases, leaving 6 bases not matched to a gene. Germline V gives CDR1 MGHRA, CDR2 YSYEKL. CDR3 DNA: TGCGCCAGCAGCTCGCGGGGGGACGGCACCGGGGAGCTGTTTTTT. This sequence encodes CASSSRGDGTGELFF.